Detailed here is one TCR beta chain. The sample is drawn from a study of cytomegalovirus exposure and HLA in healthy donors. With V trimmed by 5 bases and J by 4 bases, 11 bases remained unmatched. The V gene's germline CDR1 is SGHVS and CDR2 FQNEAQ. This CDR3 has 16 amino acids. Use of 60 Vbeta and 13 Jbeta primers characterized the PCR. Clones were read by immunoSEQ multiplex PCR, and TCRdb kept only the in-frame ones, dropping some. The repertoire holds 200,000 to 250,000 clones, with around 80% as singletons. The sequence was obtained from a man between 18 and 35 years old in good health and CMV-seronegative. Sequencing input: PBMCs. The chain recombines TRBV7-8 with TRBJ2-3, with 8 positions matching TRBD2. The CDR3 nucleotides are TGTGCCAGCAGCCCCCCACTGCGGGAGGACCCAGATACGCAGTATTTT. This sequence encodes CASSPPLREDPDTQYF.